Below, 11 T cell receptor beta chains from the same sample are listed, as sequenced in a study of blood T cell repertoires in COVID-19. Repertoires were generated with immunoSEQ multiplex PCR, while TCRdb's copy carries only in-frame clones and drops some. The sample lists 50,000 to 70,000 clones, about four fifths occurring once. Sequencing was performed on peripheral blood. All receptors derive from a human donor in a cohort sampled during active COVID-19.

V and J are TRBV7-8 and TRBJ1-2, with D perhaps matching TRBD1 (5 bases). The CDR3 spans 15 residues. CDR1 SGHVS and CDR2 FQNEAQ come from the germline V gene. Trimming took 1 base from V and 1 from J, leaving 10 bases between them. CDR3 loop: CASSLETGFNYGYTF. The CDR3 coding sequence is TGTGCCAGCAGCTTAGAAACAGGCTTTAACTATGGCTACACCTTC.

The chain is built from TRBV4-2 and TRBJ2-3, with TRBD2 identical over 9 bases. The J segment lost 2 bases and the V segment lost 3 bases, leaving 6 bases of the junction unmatched. In germline, CDR1 is LGHNA, CDR2 YNFKEQ. The CDR3 sequence is 16 residues long. CDR3 protein: CASSHRLAGYTDTQYF. CDR3 nucleotides: TGTGCCAGCAGCCATCGCCTAGCGGGGTACACAGATACGCAGTATTTT.

The chain is built from TRBV28 and TRBJ1-2; 8 bases agree with TRBD1. The V and J ends lost 5 bases and 1 base, in that order; junction bases with no gene match: 3. The germline gives CDR1 MDHEN, CDR2 SYDVKM. The CDR3 is 14 residues long. The CDR3 nucleotides are TGTGCCAGCAGTAGGGACAGGATTAACTATGGCTACACCTTC. This codes for CASSRDRINYGYTF.

The CDR3 sequence: CASSQDGTGLRREKLFF. As DNA, the CDR3 is TGTGCCAGCTCACAGGACGGGACAGGGTTACGTCGGGAAAAACTGTTTTTT. The chain uses TRBV18 and TRBJ1-4, with 9 positions matching TRBD1. With V trimmed by 4 bases and J by 8 bases, 14 bases remained unmatched. Germline V gene lookup returns CDR1 KGHSH and CDR2 LQKENI. The CDR3 consists of 17 residues.

This chain uses TRBV4-2 with TRBJ1-6; weak D call: TRBD1 (5 bases). The CDR3 extends over 16 amino acids. Germline V lookup: CDR1 LGHNA, CDR2 YNFKEQ. With 1 base removed from V and 4 bases from J, the gap between germline ends came to 11 bases. CDR3 region: CASSQGNTGYNSPLHF. The CDR3, as DNA: TGTGCCAGCAGCCAAGGGAACACAGGTTATAATTCACCCCTCCACTTT.

This chain uses TRBV19 with TRBJ1-1; 8 bases match TRBD1. V was pared by 10 bases and J by 0 bases, with 16 bases of the junction left unmatched. Germline V gives CDR1 LNHDA, CDR2 SQIVND (reference sequence). The CDR3 sequence is 17 residues long. The CDR3, as DNA: TGTGCCACCCGATCAATGCAGGGGGCGTTTCTGAACACTGAAGCTTTCTTT. Translating gives CATRSMQGAFLNTEAFF.

This chain links TRBV7-2 with TRBJ2-5; 9 nucleotides align to TRBD2. CDR1 and CDR2 from the germline V gene are SGHTA and FQGNSA. The V gene end was trimmed by 2 bases and the J gene end by 5 bases; junction bases not matched to a gene: 6. This CDR3 spans 15 amino acids. The CDR3 protein is CASSLRGRAVETQYF. For the CDR3, the DNA is TGTGCCAGCAGCTTACGCGGGAGGGCCGTGGAGACCCAGTACTTC.

The genes are TRBV5-1 and TRBJ2-3; 8 positions agree with TRBD2. The V and J ends lost 1 base and 2 bases, in that order; junction bases with no gene match: 6. This CDR3 has 16 amino acids. Germline-derived CDR1 and CDR2 are SGHRS and YFSETQ. The CDR3 region is CASSLTAGGLTDTQYF. In DNA, the CDR3 is TGCGCCAGCAGCTTGACCGCGGGAGGTCTCACAGATACGCAGTATTTT.

The CDR3 sequence is CAWRPPRGSLTYEQYF. Here the CDR3 DNA reads TGTGCCTGGAGGCCCCCCAGGGGGTCCCTTACCTACGAGCAGTACTTC. The chain couples TRBV30 to TRBJ2-7, with 7 bases that match TRBD1. V was clipped by 3 bases and J by 2 bases; unmatched bases: 13. The CDR3 covers 16 residues. Germline V CDR1 and CDR2: GTSNPN, SVGIG (reference sequence).

V usage is TRBV27 and J usage is TRBJ2-7; D uncertain. Trimming pared 0 bases from V and 5 bases from J, leaving 11 bases between. The length of the CDR3 is 14 residues. Germline loops: CDR1 MNHEY, CDR2 SMNVEV (reference sequence). The CDR3 sequence is CASSLSGHSDEQYF. DNA for the CDR3: TGTGCCAGCAGTTTATCGGGCCATTCCGACGAGCAGTACTTC.

This chain connects TRBV6-5 to TRBJ1-1, with 10 bases fitting TRBD1. Germline CDR1 is MNHEY and CDR2 is SVGAGI. The CDR3 is made up of 16 amino acids. V trimming: 4 bases; J trimming: 5 bases; junction bases outside the gene matches: 10. CDR3 amino acids: CASSFYGQGGKTEAFF. DNA for the CDR3: TGTGCCAGCAGTTTCTACGGACAGGGGGGGAAGACTGAAGCTTTCTTT.